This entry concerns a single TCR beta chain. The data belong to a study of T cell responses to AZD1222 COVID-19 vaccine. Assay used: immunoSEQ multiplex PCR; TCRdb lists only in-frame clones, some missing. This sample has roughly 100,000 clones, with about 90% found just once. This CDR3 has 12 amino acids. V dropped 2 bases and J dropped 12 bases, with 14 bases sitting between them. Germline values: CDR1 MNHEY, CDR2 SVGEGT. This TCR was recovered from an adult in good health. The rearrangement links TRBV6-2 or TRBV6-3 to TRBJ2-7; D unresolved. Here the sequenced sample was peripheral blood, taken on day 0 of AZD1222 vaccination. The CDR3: CASSYELFKVYF. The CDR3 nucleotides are TGTGCCAGCAGTTACGAACTTTTTAAAGTGTACTTC.